One and the same sample provided the 15 T cell receptor beta chains below, sequenced in a study of T cells in Graves' hyperthyroidism and ophthalmopathy. What was amplified from RNA transcripts were TCR beta CDR3 regions. Carried out on the TCR CDR3, a first-round RT-PCR used the HTBI primer set. A single record per CDR3 protein comes from TCRdb applying MiXCR to the multiplex PCR reads. Of hundreds of thousands of distinct CDR3 sequences listed, around 14% are singletons. Input material: blood. These receptors all stem from a woman between 18 and 29 years old with Graves' hyperthyroidism.

This clonotype was recorded at least ten times. This chain joins TRBV19 and TRBJ2-2, with 8 bases aligning to TRBD1. The V and J ends lost 6 bases and 4 bases, in that order; junction bases with no gene match: 13. The CDR3 runs 17 residues. The germline V gene encodes CDR1 LNHDA and CDR2 SQIVND (reference sequence). This chain's CDR3 is CASSSSWTGIGTGELFF. In DNA form, the CDR3 reads TGTGCCAGTAGCTCGAGCTGGACAGGGATAGGCACCGGGGAGCTGTTTTTT.

This clonotype was observed many times. The gene calls are TRBV3-1 and TRBJ1-2; weak D call: TRBD1 (6 bases). Trimming left V 3 bases short and J 4 bases short, with 12 bases between. The CDR3 runs 14 residues. Germline V gene lookup returns CDR1 LGHDT and CDR2 YNNKEL (reference sequence). The CDR3 protein is CASSQGASLYGYTF. The CDR3 DNA sequence: TGTGCCAGCAGCCAGGGGGCTAGCCTCTATGGCTACACCTTC.

This clonotype has ten or more counts. The V call is TRBV3-1, the J call TRBJ2-6, with D perhaps matching TRBD1 or TRBD2 (5 bases each). The CDR3 runs 17 residues. Germline V gene sequence: CDR1 LGHDT, CDR2 YNNKEL (reference sequence). Trimming took 1 base from V and 0 from J, leaving 10 bases between them. The CDR3 nucleotides read TGTGCCAGCAGCCAAGGGGACGCCAGCTCTGGGGCCAACGTCCTGACTTTC. This gives the protein CASSQGDASSGANVLTF.

This clonotype has ten or more counts. The chain links TRBV7-8 to TRBJ1-4; TRBD1 agrees at 8 bases. V lost 2 bases, J lost 5 bases, and 7 bases stayed unmatched. CDR3 length: 16 amino acids. Per germline, CDR1 SGHVS and CDR2 FQNEAQ. CDR3 protein: CASSLTRTGLNEKLFF. CDR3 nucleotides: TGTGCCAGCAGCTTAACTAGGACAGGGTTAAATGAAAAACTGTTTTTT.

This clonotype was seen a few times. The gene calls are TRBV19 and TRBJ2-3, with D tentatively TRBD2 (6 bases). Trimming removed 8 bases at V and 5 bases at J, with 20 bases between. The V gene's germline CDR1 is LNHDA and CDR2 SQIVND (reference sequence). The CDR3 length is 15 residues. This CDR3 is CASSWARGGKDTQYF. The CDR3 DNA reads as TGTGCCAGTTCTTGGGCGCGTGGAGGGAAAGATACGCAGTATTTT.

This clonotype occurred many times. The chain employs TRBV28 and TRBJ2-7, with D unclear. Trimming left V 2 bases short and J 3 bases short, with 8 bases between. This CDR3 has 13 amino acids. The germline V gene encodes CDR1 MDHEN and CDR2 SYDVKM. The CDR3 region is CASSLHFGYEQYF. CDR3 bases: TGTGCCAGCAGTTTACATTTCGGCTACGAGCAGTACTTC.

This clonotype was counted at least ten times. The rearrangement links TRBV28 to TRBJ1-1, with TRBD1 matching 7 bases. V trimming: 8 bases; J trimming: 4 bases; junction bases outside the gene matches: 7. The CDR3 runs to 13 residues. Germline V gives CDR1 MDHEN, CDR2 SYDVKM. The CDR3: CASSLQGPTEAFF. The DNA for the CDR3 is TGTGCCAGCTCACTACAGGGGCCCACTGAAGCTTTCTTT.

V usage is TRBV19 and J usage is TRBJ2-1; D may correspond to TRBD1 or TRBD2 (5 bases each). Trimming pared 5 bases from V and 8 bases from J, leaving 13 bases between. This CDR3 contains 13 residues. From germline, CDR1 is LNHDA and CDR2 SQIVND (reference sequence). In DNA form, the CDR3 reads TGTGCCAGTAGTCCGGGACCGAGCTATGAGCAGTTCTTC. It yields the protein CASSPGPSYEQFF.

This clonotype appeared many times. The CDR3 DNA reads TGTGCCAGCAGCCGTCCTGATGGGGTGAACACTGAAGCTTTCTTT. Protein: CASSRPDGVNTEAFF. V is TRBV7-8 and J is TRBJ1-1; no reliable D call. Germline CDR1 and CDR2: SGHVS and FQNEAQ. The CDR3 loop spans 15 amino acids. Trimming removed 5 bases from V and 0 bases from J, with 13 bases in between.

This clonotype was seen at least ten times. The chain is built from TRBV20-1 and TRBJ2-7; 9 bases are a match to TRBD2. V lost 7 bases and J lost 4; bases outside the gene matches: 8. Germline V gene data show CDR1 as DFQATT and CDR2 as SNEGSKA (reference sequence). The CDR3 loop spans 13 amino acids. CDR3 sequence: CSVRGLAGYEQYF. The DNA of the CDR3 is TGCAGTGTCAGAGGGCTAGCGGGGTACGAGCAGTACTTC.

The chain combines TRBV6-1 with TRBJ2-5; D may be TRBD1 or TRBD2 (5 bases each). Germline-derived CDR1 and CDR2 are MNHNS and SASEGT. With 6 bases removed from V and 4 bases from J, the gap between germline ends came to 21 bases. The CDR3 is 16 residues long. CDR3 nucleotide sequence: TGTGCCAGCAGGCGAGGGGCCACGGCAGGCCCAGAGACCCAGTACTTC. Encoded protein: CASRRGATAGPETQYF.

This clonotype has just a few counts. A much larger clonotype is one base distant, so this may be a read error. J is TRBJ2-7 and V is TRBV20-1; 8 positions agree with TRBD1. The CDR3 covers 12 residues. Per the germline V gene, CDR1 is DFQATT and CDR2 is SNEGSKA (reference sequence). V gave up 6 bases and J gave up 3 bases; unmatched junction bases: 4. The CDR3 spells CSAATGDYEQYF. The CDR3, as DNA: TGCAGTGCCGCGACAGGGGACTACGAGCAGTACTTC.

This clonotype showed up many times. The genes are TRBV2 and TRBJ2-1; D not certain. CDR1 and CDR2 from the germline V gene are SNHLY and FYNNEI. The ends were cut back, 6 bases at V and 2 bases at J, with 8 bases in the middle. The CDR3 is made up of 13 amino acids. This chain's CDR3 is CASRSRTYNEQFF. The CDR3 nucleotides are TGTGCCAGCAGATCACGAACCTACAATGAGCAGTTCTTC. Full variable domain (rest looked up from reference TRBV2 and TRBJ2-1): EPEVTQTPSHQVTQMGQEVILRCVPISNHLYFYWYRQILGQKVEFLVSFYNNEISEKSEIFDDQFSVERPDGSNFTLKIRSTKLEDSAMYFCASRSRTYNEQFFGPGTRLTVL.

This clonotype was detected many times. This rearrangement joins TRBV7-2 to TRBJ2-5; maybe TRBD1 (5 bases). V was shortened by 1 base and J by 1 base, with 10 bases between the two germline ends. This CDR3 has 15 residues. The germline gives CDR1 SGHTA, CDR2 FQGNSA. The CDR3, as DNA: TGTGCCAGCAGCTTAGGCGACAGTTCCCAAGAGACCCAGTACTTC. Protein product: CASSLGDSSQETQYF.

This clonotype was counted a single time. This sequence joins TRBV28 and TRBJ1-5; tentatively, D is TRBD1 (5 bases). Germline V gene data show CDR1 as MDHEN and CDR2 as SYDVKM. Trimming took 5 bases from V and 7 from J, leaving 18 bases between them. The CDR3 has 15 amino acids. The CDR3 loop reads CASSPGGGLEQPQHF. The CDR3 nucleotides are TGTGCCAGCAGTCCCGGCGGGGGATTAGAACAGCCCCAGCATTTT. Drawing the rest from reference TRBV28 and TRBJ1-5, the complete variable domain is DVKVTQSSRYLVKRTGEKVFLECVQDMDHENMFWYRQDPGLGLRLIYFSYDVKMKEKGDIPEGYSVSREKKERFSLILESASTNQTSMYLCASSPGGGLEQPQHFGDGTRLSIL.